Below, 5 T cell receptor beta chains from the same sample are listed, as sequenced in a study of cytotoxic CD8 clonotypes in ibrutinib-treated CLL. TCRdb's table, derived via immunoSEQ multiplex PCR, lists solely in-frame clones and lacks some. This sample has under 30,000 clones; approximately 57% occur once, and the top ten carry about 5%. The source material was PBMCs, sampled before ibrutinib treatment. The receptor source for this set is a human donor with chronic lymphocytic leukemia.

V usage is TRBV11-2 and J usage is TRBJ2-7; 10 nucleotides agree with TRBD2. The CDR3 spans 16 residues. The germline gives CDR1 SGHAT, CDR2 FQNNGV. V dropped 1 base and J dropped 2; count of bases not matched to a gene: 5. The CDR3 region has the DNA TGTGCCAGCAGCTTAGTAGGGCTAGCGGGAGCCTACGAGCAGTACTTC. This encodes CASSLVGLAGAYEQYF. Complete variable domain (other parts from reference TRBV11-2 and TRBJ2-7): EAGVAQSPRYKIIEKRQSVAFWCNPISGHATLYWYQQILGQGPKLLIQFQNNGVVDDSQLPKDRFSAERLKGVDSTLKIQPAKLEDSAVYLCASSLVGLAGAYEQYFGPGTRLTVT.

The V and J genes are TRBV27 and TRBJ2-7, with TRBD2 matching over 9 bases. This CDR3 is built from 18 residues. Germline V gene sequence: CDR1 MNHEY, CDR2 SMNVEV (reference sequence). The junction had 15 bases not matched to a gene; V was cut back by 5 bases and J by 1 base. CDR3 sequence: CASSPAGILAGPSYEQYF. CDR3 in DNA: TGTGCCAGCAGTCCGGCCGGAATTCTAGCGGGACCATCCTACGAGCAGTACTTC.

The chain couples TRBV15 to TRBJ2-3; TRBD2 matches 10 bases. Germline V gene data show CDR1 as LNHNV and CDR2 as YYDKDF (reference sequence). V lost 6 bases and J lost 3; bases outside the gene matches: 3. The CDR3 has 14 amino acids. In nucleotides, the CDR3 is TGTGCCACCAGAACTAGCGGGACGACAGATACGCAGTATTTT. Translating it yields CATRTSGTTDTQYF.

The chain carries TRBV29-1 and TRBJ1-4, with D uncertain. The germline V gene encodes CDR1 SQVTM and CDR2 ANQGSEA. The CDR3 loop spans 14 amino acids. The V end was cut by 2 bases, the J end by 3 bases, with 10 bases between. DNA of the CDR3: TGCAGCGTTGAAAAGTACGGTTCTAATGAAAAACTGTTTTTT. This codes for CSVEKYGSNEKLFF.

J is TRBJ1-1 and V is TRBV2; D ambiguous. V lost 6 bases, J lost 3 bases, and 11 bases lay in between. The germline gives CDR1 SNHLY, CDR2 FYNNEI. The CDR3 has 13 amino acids. The chain's CDR3 is CASRRESYTEAFF. The DNA for the CDR3 is TGTGCCAGCAGGAGGGAGTCCTACACTGAAGCTTTCTTT.